The 16 T cell receptor beta chains listed next were all sequenced from one sample in a study of T cell repertoires in cytomegalovirus infection. MiXCR, applied by TCRdb to the reads, yields one record per CDR3 protein. This table has around 300,000 distinct CDR3 sequences, roughly 21% appearing once. Their cognate antigens are unknown. The sequences come from cultured PBMCs, collected from culture after CMV antigen stimulation. Receptor source: a human donor in good health (CMV status not recorded). Some clones in this sample may be carry-over from other donors' samples.

The sample holds many counts of this clonotype. The chain carries TRBV4-3 and TRBJ2-1; D not resolved. The CDR3 has 13 residues. Germline assignment: CDR1 LGHNA and CDR2 YSLEER. V lost 0 bases and J lost 8, with 8 bases in between. CDR3 sequence (DNA): TGCGCCAGCAGCCAAGAAATCCTTGATGAGCAGTTCTTC. It is translated as CASSQEILDEQFF.

The chain couples TRBV28 to TRBJ1-4, with D possibly TRBD1 on 5 matching bases. Trimming removed 0 bases at V and 7 bases at J, with 15 bases between. The CDR3 runs to 16 residues. Germline V gives CDR1 MDHEN, CDR2 SYDVKM. The CDR3 DNA reads TGTGCCAGCAGTTTATGGGGGACCCGTCGACCTGAAAAACTGTTTTTT. This codes for CASSLWGTRRPEKLFF.

The chain links TRBV19 to TRBJ2-5, with 7 bases identical to TRBD2. Germline V gives CDR1 LNHDA, CDR2 SQIVND (reference sequence). The CDR3 runs 15 residues. Germline trimming cut 9 bases from V and 5 bases from J; bases unmatched to any gene: 15. CDR3 DNA sequence: TGTGCCAGCACAAGGGACTACCGAAACAGGGAGACCCAGTACTTC. Translated: CASTRDYRNRETQYF.

In this sample, this clonotype turned up many times. This sequence joins TRBV7-2 and TRBJ1-1; TRBD1 agrees at 7 bases. Germline-derived CDR1 and CDR2 are SGHTA and FQGNSA. V shed 5 bases, J shed 5 bases, and the junction held 8 bases outside the gene matches. The CDR3 contains 14 residues. In DNA, the CDR3 is TGTGCCAGCAGCCTCATTTCGACAGGGACTGAAGCTTTCTTT. This encodes CASSLISTGTEAFF.

In its sample, this clonotype was seen a few times. The J gene is TRBJ2-1, the V gene TRBV2; a weak D match, TRBD2 (6 bases). Germline assignment: CDR1 SNHLY and CDR2 FYNNEI. The CDR3 is made up of 15 amino acids. The V gene lost 0 bases and the J gene lost 5 bases, with 11 bases spanning the gap. The CDR3, as DNA: TGTGCCAGCAGTGAAGCTCGACTAGGGAACAATGAGCAGTTCTTC. It specifies CASSEARLGNNEQFF.

At least ten counts were recorded for this clonotype. This sequence joins TRBV12-3 or TRBV12-4 and TRBJ1-4; TRBD1 agrees at 9 bases. CDR3 size: 18 residues. V was clipped by 5 bases and J by 0 bases; unmatched bases: 10. In nucleotides, the CDR3 is TGTGCCAGCAGTCACGGACAGGGGAGGACTCCAACTAATGAAAAACTGTTTTTT. Translated, it gives CASSHGQGRTPTNEKLFF.

J is TRBJ2-7 and V is TRBV28, with TRBD2 matching 7 bases. The CDR3 is made up of 14 amino acids. Per germline, CDR1 MDHEN and CDR2 SYDVKM. The junction had 9 bases not matched to a gene; V was cut back by 8 bases and J by 2 bases. The CDR3 coding sequence is TGTGCCAGCGGGGGGGAGGCTCTACCCTACGAGCAGTACTTC. It yields the protein CASGGEALPYEQYF. Based on the CDR3 plus reference TRBV28 and TRBJ2-7, the full variable domain is DVKVTQSSRYLVKRTGEKVFLECVQDMDHENMFWYRQDPGLGLRLIYFSYDVKMKEKGDIPEGYSVSREKKERFSLILESASTNQTSMYLCASGGEALPYEQYFGPGTRLTVT.

In its sample, this clonotype was seen many times. The chain's CDR3 is CASSSDFVGNEQFF. Here the CDR3 DNA reads TGTGCCAGCAGCTCCGATTTTGTGGGTAATGAGCAGTTCTTC. The chain uses TRBV7-8 and TRBJ2-1; D gene unclear. The CDR3 is 14 amino acids. Germline V gene sequence: CDR1 SGHVS, CDR2 FQNEAQ. Trimming removed 4 bases at V and 7 bases at J, with 14 bases between.

This clonotype was recorded many times. The chain uses TRBV25-1 and TRBJ2-7, with D maybe TRBD2 (6 bases). The CDR3 is made up of 13 amino acids. Deletions cut 2 bases from V and 3 bases from J, with 8 bases between. Germline lookup yields CDR1 MGHDK and CDR2 SYGVNS. The CDR3 nucleotides read TGTGCCAGCAGTGAACTGGGGGGCTACGAGCAGTACTTC. It codes for CASSELGGYEQYF.

In its sample, this clonotype was seen once. V is TRBV12-3 or TRBV12-4 and J is TRBJ1-5, with 11 positions matching TRBD1. This CDR3 region has 17 residues. The V segment lost 1 base and the J segment 0 bases; nucleotides outside the gene matches: 2. In nucleotides, the CDR3 is TGTGCCAGCAGTTTAGGAGGGACAGGGGGTAGCAATCAGCCCCAGCATTTT. This gives the protein CASSLGGTGGSNQPQHF.

The rearrangement uses TRBV28 and TRBJ1-5; D ambiguous. The V end was cut by 2 bases, the J end by 0 bases, with 5 bases between. The CDR3 has 14 amino acids. Germline V gene data show CDR1 as MDHEN and CDR2 as SYDVKM. In nucleotides, the CDR3 is TGTGCCAGCAGTTTACCCCATAGCAATCAGCCCCAGCATTTT. Protein product: CASSLPHSNQPQHF.

This chain links TRBV24-1 with TRBJ2-3; tentative D call: TRBD1 (6 bases). The CDR3 runs 15 residues. The germline CDR1 and CDR2 sequences are KGHDR and SFDVKD. Trimming shortened V by 5 bases and J by 7 bases, and 18 bases separated the two germline ends. The CDR3 nucleotides are TGTGCCACCAGTGCGACAGGCGCCTCAATGAATACGCAGTATTTT. This sequence encodes CATSATGASMNTQYF.

This clonotype was found once. Possible read error: a much larger clone is one base away. The CDR3: CASSFQNEQFF. CDR3 sequence (DNA): TGTGCCAGCAGTTTTCAAAATGAGCAGTTCTTC. The V call is TRBV6-2 or TRBV6-3, the J call TRBJ2-1; D call uncertain. Looked up from germline, CDR1 is MNHEY and CDR2 is SVGEGT. The CDR3 contains 11 residues. V was clipped by 4 bases and J by 7 bases, with 5 bases between them.

This chain connects TRBV19 to TRBJ2-1, with D perhaps being TRBD1 or TRBD2 (5 bases each). Germline CDR1 reads LNHDA; CDR2 reads SQIVND (reference sequence). Trimming removed 1 base from V and 7 bases from J, with 11 bases in between. This CDR3 comprises 14 residues. The CDR3 spells CASSIVIEGNEQFF. DNA for the CDR3: TGTGCCAGTAGTATAGTAATCGAGGGGAATGAGCAGTTCTTC.

The chain couples TRBV12-3 or TRBV12-4 to TRBJ2-1; 11 nucleotides match TRBD2. Trimming took 5 bases from V and 2 from J; bases not matched to a gene: 14. The CDR3 is 19 residues long. The CDR3 region is CASSPGSPKTSGAYNEQFF. CDR3 coding DNA: TGTGCCAGCAGTCCGGGGTCGCCGAAGACTAGCGGGGCCTACAATGAGCAGTTCTTC.

This clonotype has just a few counts. The rearrangement links TRBV6-2 or TRBV6-3 to TRBJ2-7; no firm D call. The V gene's germline CDR1 is MNHEY and CDR2 SVGEGT. The CDR3 is 13 residues long. Between the trimmed V and J ends, which lost 4 bases and 5 bases, there was a span of 12 bases. CDR3 in DNA: TGTGCCAGCAGTTTTAGACTCCAACACGAGCAGTACGTC. Its translation is CASSFRLQHEQYV.